A single sample gave rise to the 2 T cell receptor beta chains below, sequenced in a study of shared clonotypes between healthy human individuals (TCRdb year 2020). CD8 naive samples consisted of CD45RO-negative cells that were positively selected for CCR7, yielding a CD45RA+CCR7+ population without TemRA cells. Libraries were made using the immunoSEQ multiplex PCR assay. TCRdb carries this immuneACCESS record with in-frame sequences only. Its versions omit some clonotypes, under half of them owing to an unresolved V gene in the studies checked, with the rest unexplained. The sample data list roughly 810,000 clones, and about 96% of these were observed just once. The ten largest clones take up around 0.21% of the sample. The sequenced sample was naive CD8+ T cells sorted from blood. What this sample's cell subset or site label stands for: CD45RA+CCR7+. The receptors come from a man aged 25-45 years in good health.

The gene calls are TRBV7-9 and TRBJ2-1; possible D gene TRBD2, 5 bases. CDR1 and CDR2 (germline): SEHNR, FQNEAQ (reference sequence). The CDR3 consists of 14 residues. Deletions cut 1 base from V and 6 bases from J, with 10 bases between. The CDR3 nucleotides are TGTGCCAGCAGCTTAGGGGAGATCCCCAATGAGCAGTTCTTC. It translates to CASSLGEIPNEQFF.

This chain connects TRBV10-3 to TRBJ2-7; D is unclear. This CDR3 is 14 amino acids long. The V and J ends lost 3 bases and 2 bases respectively, with 11 bases between them. Germline lookup yields CDR1 ENHRY and CDR2 SYGVKD. The CDR3 loop is CAISDLGQAYEQYF. The CDR3 coding sequence is TGTGCCATCAGTGATCTCGGGCAAGCCTACGAGCAGTACTTC.